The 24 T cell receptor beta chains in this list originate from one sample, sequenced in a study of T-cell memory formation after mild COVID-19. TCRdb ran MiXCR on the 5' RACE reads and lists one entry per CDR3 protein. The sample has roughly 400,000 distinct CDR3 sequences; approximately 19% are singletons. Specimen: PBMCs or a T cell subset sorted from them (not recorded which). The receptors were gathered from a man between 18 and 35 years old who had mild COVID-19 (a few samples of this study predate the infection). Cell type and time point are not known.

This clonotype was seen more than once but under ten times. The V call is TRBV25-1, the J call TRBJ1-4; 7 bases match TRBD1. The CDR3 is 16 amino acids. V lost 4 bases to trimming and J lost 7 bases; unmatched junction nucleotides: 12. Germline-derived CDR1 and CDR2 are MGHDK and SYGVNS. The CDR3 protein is CASSVGGGSYSEKLFF. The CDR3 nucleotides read TGTGCCAGCAGTGTCGGAGGGGGCAGTTACTCTGAAAAACTGTTTTTT.

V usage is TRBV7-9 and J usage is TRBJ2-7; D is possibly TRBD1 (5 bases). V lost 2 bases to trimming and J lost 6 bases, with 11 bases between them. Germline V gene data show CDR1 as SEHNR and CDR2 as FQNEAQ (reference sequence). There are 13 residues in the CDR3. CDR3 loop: CASSLLGLVEQYV. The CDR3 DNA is TGTGCCAGCAGCTTATTGGGGCTGGTCGAGCAGTACGTC.

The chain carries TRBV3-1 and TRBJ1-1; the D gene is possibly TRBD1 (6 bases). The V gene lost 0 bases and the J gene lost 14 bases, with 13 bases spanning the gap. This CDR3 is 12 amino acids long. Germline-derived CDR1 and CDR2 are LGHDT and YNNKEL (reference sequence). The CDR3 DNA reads TGTGCCAGCAGCCAAGACAGGGGTGAAAGGTTCTTT. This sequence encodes CASSQDRGERFF.

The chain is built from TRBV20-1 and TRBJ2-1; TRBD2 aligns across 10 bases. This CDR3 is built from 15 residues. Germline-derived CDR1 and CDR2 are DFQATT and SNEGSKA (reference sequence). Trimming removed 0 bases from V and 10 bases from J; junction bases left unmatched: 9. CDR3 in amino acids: CSARDASGGAREQFF. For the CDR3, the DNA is TGCAGTGCTAGAGATGCCAGCGGGGGGGCGCGAGAGCAGTTCTTC.

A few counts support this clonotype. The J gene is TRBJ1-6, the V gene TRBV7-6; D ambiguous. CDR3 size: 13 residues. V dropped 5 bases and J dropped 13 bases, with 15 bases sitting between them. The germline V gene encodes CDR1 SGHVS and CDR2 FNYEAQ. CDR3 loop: CASSEAGYAPLHF. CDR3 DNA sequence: TGTGCCAGCAGCGAGGCGGGATACGCGCCCCTCCACTTT.

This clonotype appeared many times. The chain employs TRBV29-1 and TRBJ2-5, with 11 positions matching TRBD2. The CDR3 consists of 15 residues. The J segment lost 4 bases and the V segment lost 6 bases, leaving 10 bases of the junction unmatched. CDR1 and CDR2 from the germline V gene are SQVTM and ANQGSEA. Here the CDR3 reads CSVPGLAGGGETQYF. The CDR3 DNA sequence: TGCAGCGTCCCCGGGCTAGCGGGGGGAGGAGAGACCCAGTACTTC.

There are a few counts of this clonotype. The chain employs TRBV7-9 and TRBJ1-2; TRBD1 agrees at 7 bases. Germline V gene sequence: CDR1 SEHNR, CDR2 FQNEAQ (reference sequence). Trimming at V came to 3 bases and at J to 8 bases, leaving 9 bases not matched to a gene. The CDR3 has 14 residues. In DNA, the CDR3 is TGTGCCAGCAGCTTTACGGGACAGTCGACGGGCTACACCTTC. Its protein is CASSFTGQSTGYTF. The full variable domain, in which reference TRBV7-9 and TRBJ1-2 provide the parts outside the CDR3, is DTGVSQNPRHKITKRGQNVTFRCDPISEHNRLYWYRQTLGQGPEFLTYFQNEAQLEKSRLLSDRFSAERPKGSFSTLEIQRTEQGDSAMYLCASSFTGQSTGYTFGSGTRLTVV.

The CDR3 bases are TGTGCCAGTAGCGGGGGGGCTCTTACAGATACGCAGTATTTT. Translating it yields CASSGGALTDTQYF. The chain recombines TRBV12-3 or TRBV12-4 with TRBJ2-3, with 11 bases fitting TRBD2. The CDR3 consists of 14 residues. Trimming cost V 9 bases and J 3 bases; bases outside gene matches: 5.

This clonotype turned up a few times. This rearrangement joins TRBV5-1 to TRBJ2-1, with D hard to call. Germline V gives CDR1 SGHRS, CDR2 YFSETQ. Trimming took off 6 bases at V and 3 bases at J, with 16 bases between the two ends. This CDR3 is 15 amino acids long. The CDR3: CASNPGPDFYNEQFF. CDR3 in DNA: TGCGCCAGCAACCCGGGCCCAGACTTCTACAATGAGCAGTTCTTC. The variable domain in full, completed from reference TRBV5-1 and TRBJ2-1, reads KAGVTQTPRYLIKTRGQQVTLSCSPISGHRSVSWYQQTPGQGLQFLFEYFSETQRNKGNFPGRFSGRQFSNSRSEMNVSTLELGDSALYLCASNPGPDFYNEQFFGPGTRLTVL.

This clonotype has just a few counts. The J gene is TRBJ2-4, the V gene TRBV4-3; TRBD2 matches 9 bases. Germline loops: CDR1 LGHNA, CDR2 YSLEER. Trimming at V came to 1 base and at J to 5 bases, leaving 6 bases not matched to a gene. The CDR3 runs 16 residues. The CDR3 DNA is TGCGCCAGCAGCCAAGTTAGCGGGGGCGATCAAAACATTCAGTACTTC. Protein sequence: CASSQVSGGDQNIQYF.

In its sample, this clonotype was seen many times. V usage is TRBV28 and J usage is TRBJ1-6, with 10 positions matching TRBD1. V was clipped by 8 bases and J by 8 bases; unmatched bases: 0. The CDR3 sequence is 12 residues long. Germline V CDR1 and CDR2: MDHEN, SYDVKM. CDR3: CASGQGDSPLHF. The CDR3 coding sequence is TGTGCCAGCGGACAGGGGGATTCACCCCTCCACTTT.

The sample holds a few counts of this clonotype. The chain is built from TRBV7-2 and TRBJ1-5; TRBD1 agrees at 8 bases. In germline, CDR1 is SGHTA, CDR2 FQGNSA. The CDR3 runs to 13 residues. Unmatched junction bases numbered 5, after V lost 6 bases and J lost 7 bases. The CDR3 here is CASRPGGGQPQHF. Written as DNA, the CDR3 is TGTGCCAGCAGGCCAGGGGGCGGGCAGCCCCAGCATTTT.

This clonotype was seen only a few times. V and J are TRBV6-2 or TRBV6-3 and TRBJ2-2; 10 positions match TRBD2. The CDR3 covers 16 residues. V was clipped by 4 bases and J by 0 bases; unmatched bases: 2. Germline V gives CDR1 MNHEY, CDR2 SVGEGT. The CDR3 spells CASSSGLAANTGELFF. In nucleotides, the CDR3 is TGTGCCAGCAGTTCCGGACTAGCGGCGAACACCGGGGAGCTGTTTTTT.

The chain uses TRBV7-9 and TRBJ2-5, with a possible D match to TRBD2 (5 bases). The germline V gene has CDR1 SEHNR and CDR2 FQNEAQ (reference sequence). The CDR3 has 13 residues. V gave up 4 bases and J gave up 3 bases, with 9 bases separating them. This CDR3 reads CASSSPSKETQYF. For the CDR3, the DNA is TGTGCCAGCAGCTCTCCTAGCAAAGAGACCCAGTACTTC.

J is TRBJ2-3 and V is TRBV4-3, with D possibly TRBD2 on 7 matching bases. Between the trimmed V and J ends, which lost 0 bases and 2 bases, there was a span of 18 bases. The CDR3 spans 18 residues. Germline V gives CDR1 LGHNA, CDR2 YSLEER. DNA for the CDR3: TGCGCCAGCAGCCAAGATAGGTCGCACGGGGGGCACACAGATACGCAGTATTTT. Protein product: CASSQDRSHGGHTDTQYF.

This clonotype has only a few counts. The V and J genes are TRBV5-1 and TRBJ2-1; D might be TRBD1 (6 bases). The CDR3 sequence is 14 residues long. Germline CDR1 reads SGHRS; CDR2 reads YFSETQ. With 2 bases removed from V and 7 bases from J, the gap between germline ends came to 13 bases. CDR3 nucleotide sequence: TGCGCCAGCAGCTTAAGGACAGACAATAATGAGCAGTTCTTC. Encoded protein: CASSLRTDNNEQFF.

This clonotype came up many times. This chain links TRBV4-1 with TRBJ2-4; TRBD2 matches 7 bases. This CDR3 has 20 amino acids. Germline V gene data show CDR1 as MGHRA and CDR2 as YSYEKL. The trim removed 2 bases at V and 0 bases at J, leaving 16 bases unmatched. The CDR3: CASSQTRATSVPIAKNIQYF. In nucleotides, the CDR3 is TGCGCCAGCAGCCAAACCAGGGCTACTAGCGTTCCAATAGCCAAAAACATTCAGTACTTC.

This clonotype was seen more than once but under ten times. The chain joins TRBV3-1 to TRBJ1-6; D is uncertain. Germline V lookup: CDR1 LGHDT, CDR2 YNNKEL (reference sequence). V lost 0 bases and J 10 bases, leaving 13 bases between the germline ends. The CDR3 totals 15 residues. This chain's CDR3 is CASSQDGQARSPLHF. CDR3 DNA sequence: TGTGCCAGCAGCCAAGATGGTCAGGCCAGGTCACCCCTCCACTTT.

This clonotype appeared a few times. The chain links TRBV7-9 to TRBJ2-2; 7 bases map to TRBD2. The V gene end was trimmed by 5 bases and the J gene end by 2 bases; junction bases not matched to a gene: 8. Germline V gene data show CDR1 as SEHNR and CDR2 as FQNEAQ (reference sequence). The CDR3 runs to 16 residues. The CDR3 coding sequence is TGTGCCAGCAGCAGAAGACTAGCAGCTAACACCGGGGAGCTGTTTTTT. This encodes CASSRRLAANTGELFF. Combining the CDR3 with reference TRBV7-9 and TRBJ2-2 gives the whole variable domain DTGVSQNPRHKITKRGQNVTFRCDPISEHNRLYWYRQTLGQGPEFLTYFQNEAQLEKSRLLSDRFSAERPKGSFSTLEIQRTEQGDSAMYLCASSRRLAANTGELFFGEGSRLTVL.

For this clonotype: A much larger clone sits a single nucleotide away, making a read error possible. The CDR3 sequence: CSARDEPIAGGTYSTDTQYF. CDR3 in DNA: TGCAGTGCTAGAGATGAGCCCATAGCGGGGGGCACTTATAGCACAGATACGCAGTATTTT. The chain joins TRBV20-1 to TRBJ2-3, with 10 bases fitting TRBD2. The CDR3 totals 20 residues. Germline-derived CDR1 and CDR2 are DFQATT and SNEGSKA (reference sequence). The junction had 15 bases not matched to a gene; V was cut back by 0 bases and J by 0 bases.

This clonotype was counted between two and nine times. CDR3 nucleotides: TGTGCCAGCAGTGTGGACAGGGCGCTTTACAATGAGCAGTTCTTC. Its protein product is CASSVDRALYNEQFF. The chain recombines TRBV2 with TRBJ2-1; the match to TRBD1 covers 8 bases. Germline lookup yields CDR1 SNHLY and CDR2 FYNNEI. Germline trimming cut 4 bases from V and 4 bases from J; bases unmatched to any gene: 6. CDR3 size: 15 residues.

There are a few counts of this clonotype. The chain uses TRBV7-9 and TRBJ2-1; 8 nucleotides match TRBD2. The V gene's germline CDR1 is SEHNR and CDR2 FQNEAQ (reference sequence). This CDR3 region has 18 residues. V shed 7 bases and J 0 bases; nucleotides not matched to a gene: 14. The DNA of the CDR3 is TGTGCCAGCACCCCGCAGACTAGCGATGGGGGCTCCTACAATGAGCAGTTCTTC. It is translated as CASTPQTSDGGSYNEQFF. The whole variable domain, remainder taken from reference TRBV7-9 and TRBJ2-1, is DTGVSQNPRHKITKRGQNVTFRCDPISEHNRLYWYRQTLGQGPEFLTYFQNEAQLEKSRLLSDRFSAERPKGSFSTLEIQRTEQGDSAMYLCASTPQTSDGGSYNEQFFGPGTRLTVL.

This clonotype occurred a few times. CDR3 nucleotide sequence: TGCGCCAGCAGCTTGGCGGAGTCGCTGGGCCCAAGGACCCAGTACTTC. It is translated as CASSLAESLGPRTQYF. The rearrangement joins TRBV5-1 to TRBJ2-5; D uncertain. Between the trimmed V and J ends, which lost 0 bases and 7 bases, there was a span of 19 bases. The CDR3 covers 16 residues. Germline CDR1 and CDR2: SGHRS and YFSETQ.

This chain's CDR3 is CAWSAGQGYEQYF. The DNA of the CDR3 is TGTGCCTGGAGTGCGGGACAGGGCTACGAGCAGTACTTC. The chain joins TRBV30 to TRBJ2-7, with TRBD1 matching 9 bases. The CDR3 is 13 amino acids. CDR1 GTSNPN and CDR2 SVGIG come from the germline V gene (reference sequence). After removal of 1 base from V and 3 bases from J, the junction contained 1 base not matched to a gene.